Given below is one TCR beta chain in context. The antigen is undetermined. The data belong to a study of cytomegalovirus exposure and HLA in healthy donors. General study points: TCR beta V- and J-gene trimming was later associated with a missense DCLRE1C variant.

Use of 60 Vbeta and 13 Jbeta primers characterized the PCR. Profiling relied on immunoSEQ multiplex PCR, and the TCRdb table lists in-frame clones only, not all of them. The table records about 200,000 clones, approximately 78% of them present only once. V lost 5 bases to trimming and J lost 8 bases; unmatched junction nucleotides: 17. The CDR3 is made up of 17 amino acids. Germline V CDR1 and CDR2: MDHEN, SYDVKM. V gene TRBV28 combines with J gene TRBJ1-4; 7 bases are shared with TRBD1. The sample was PBMCs. This TCR derives from a woman in her twenties or thirties in good health and CMV-seropositive. The chain's CDR3 is CASSSVWDRDLGEKLFF. The CDR3 bases are TGTGCCAGCAGTAGTGTCTGGGACAGAGACTTGGGGGAAAAACTGTTTTTT.